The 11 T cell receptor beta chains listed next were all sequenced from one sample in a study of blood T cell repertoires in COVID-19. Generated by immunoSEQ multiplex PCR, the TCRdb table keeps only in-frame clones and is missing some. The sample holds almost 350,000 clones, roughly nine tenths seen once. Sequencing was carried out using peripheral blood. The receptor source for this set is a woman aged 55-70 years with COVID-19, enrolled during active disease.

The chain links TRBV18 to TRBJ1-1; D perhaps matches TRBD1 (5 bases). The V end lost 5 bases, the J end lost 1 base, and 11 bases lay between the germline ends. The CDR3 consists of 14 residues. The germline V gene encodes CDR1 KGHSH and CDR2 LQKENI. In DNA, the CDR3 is TGTGCCAGCTCATCCTTAGACAGGAACACTGAAGCTTTCTTT. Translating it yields CASSSLDRNTEAFF.

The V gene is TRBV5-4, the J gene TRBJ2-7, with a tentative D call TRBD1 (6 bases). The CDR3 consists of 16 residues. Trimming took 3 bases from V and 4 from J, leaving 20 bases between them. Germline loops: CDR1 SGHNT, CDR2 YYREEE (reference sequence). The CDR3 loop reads CASSWQQGLSGYEQYF. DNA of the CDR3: TGTGCCAGCAGCTGGCAACAGGGTCTTTCCGGGTACGAGCAGTACTTC.

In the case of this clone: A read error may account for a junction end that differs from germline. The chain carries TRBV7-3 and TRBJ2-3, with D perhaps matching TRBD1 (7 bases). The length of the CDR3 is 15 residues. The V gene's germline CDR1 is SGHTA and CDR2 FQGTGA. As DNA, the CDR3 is TGTGCCAGCAGCTTAAGGGGGGACAGCAGAGATACGCAGTATTTT. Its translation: CASSLRGDSRDTQYF.

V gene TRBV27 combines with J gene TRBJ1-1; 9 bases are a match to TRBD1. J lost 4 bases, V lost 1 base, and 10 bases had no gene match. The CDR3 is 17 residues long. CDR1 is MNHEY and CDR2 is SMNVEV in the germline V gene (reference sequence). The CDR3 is CASSLFGRRTGVTEAFF. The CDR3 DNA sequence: TGTGCCAGCAGTTTATTCGGGCGGAGGACAGGGGTCACTGAAGCTTTCTTT.

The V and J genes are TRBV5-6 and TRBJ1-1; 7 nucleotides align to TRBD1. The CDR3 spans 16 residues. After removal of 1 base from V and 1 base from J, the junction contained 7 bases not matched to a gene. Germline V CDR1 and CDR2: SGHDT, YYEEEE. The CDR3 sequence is CASSLPNRGGNTEAFF. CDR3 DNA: TGTGCCAGCAGCTTGCCCAACAGGGGAGGGAACACTGAAGCTTTCTTT.

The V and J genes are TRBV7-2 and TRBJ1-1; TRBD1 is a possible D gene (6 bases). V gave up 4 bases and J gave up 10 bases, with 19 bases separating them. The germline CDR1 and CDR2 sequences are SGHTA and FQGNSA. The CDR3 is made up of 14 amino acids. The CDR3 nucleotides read TGTGCCAGCAGCTCAAAAGCAGGGGCAGGGGCAGCTTTCTTT. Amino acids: CASSSKAGAGAAFF. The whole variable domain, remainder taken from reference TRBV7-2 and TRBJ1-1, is GAGVSQSPSNKVTEKGKDVELRCDPISGHTALYWYRQSLGQGLEFLIYFQGNSAPDKSGLPSDRFSAERTGGSVSTLTIQRTQQEDSAVYLCASSSKAGAGAAFFGQGTRLTVV.

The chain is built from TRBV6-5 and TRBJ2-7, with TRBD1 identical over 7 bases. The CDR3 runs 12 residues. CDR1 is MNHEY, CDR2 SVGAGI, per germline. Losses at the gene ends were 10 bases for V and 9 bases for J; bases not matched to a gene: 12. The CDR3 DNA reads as TGTGCCACCGGGACAGTCCGCCTCGGGCAGTACTTC. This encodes CATGTVRLGQYF.

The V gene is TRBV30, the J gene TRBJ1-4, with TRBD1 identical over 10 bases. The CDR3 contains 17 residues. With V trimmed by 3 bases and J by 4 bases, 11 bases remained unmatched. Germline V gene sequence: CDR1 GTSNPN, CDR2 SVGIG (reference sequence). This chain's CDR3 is CAWRERQGASFNEKLFF. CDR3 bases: TGTGCCTGGAGGGAGCGACAGGGGGCCTCCTTTAATGAAAAACTGTTTTTT.

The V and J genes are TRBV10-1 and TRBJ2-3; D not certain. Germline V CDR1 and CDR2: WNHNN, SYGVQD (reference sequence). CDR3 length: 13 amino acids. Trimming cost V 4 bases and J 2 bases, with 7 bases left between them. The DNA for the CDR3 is TGCGCCAGCAGTGGGCCACCCACAGATACGCAGTATTTT. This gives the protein CASSGPPTDTQYF.

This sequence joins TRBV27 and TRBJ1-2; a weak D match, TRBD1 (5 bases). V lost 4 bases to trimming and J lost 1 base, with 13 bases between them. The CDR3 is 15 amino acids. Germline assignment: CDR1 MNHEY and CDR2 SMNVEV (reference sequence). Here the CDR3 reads CASSSTQTVNYGYTF. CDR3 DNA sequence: TGTGCCAGCAGTTCTACCCAGACAGTTAACTATGGCTACACCTTC.

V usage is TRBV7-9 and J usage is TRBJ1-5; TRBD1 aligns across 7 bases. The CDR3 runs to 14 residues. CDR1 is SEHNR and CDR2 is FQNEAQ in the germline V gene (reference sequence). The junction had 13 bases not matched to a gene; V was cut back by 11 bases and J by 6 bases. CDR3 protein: CARKLQGWVQPQHF. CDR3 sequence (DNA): TGTGCCCGAAAATTACAGGGGTGGGTTCAGCCCCAGCATTTT.